The entry that follows covers one TCR beta chain sequence. Its specificity is unknown. Every sampled donor was Caucasian and healthy. TCRdb ran MiXCR on the 5' RACE reads and lists one entry per CDR3 protein. The data hold 400,000 to 550,000 distinct CDR3 sequences, with 22% observed a single time. This entry belongs to a study of identical twins. Study-wide points: Zero-insertion results could be subject to partial confounding by invariant MAIT and iNKT cells. The study reached conclusions through statistical analysis that was cross-sectional, not following the same donors.

The CDR3 is made up of 15 amino acids. The germline V gene encodes CDR1 SSHAT and CDR2 FNYEAQ (reference sequence). The V and J ends lost 5 bases and 5 bases respectively, with 17 bases between them. These records were also assigned to another study, of T cells expressing NK-cell markers. That work adds: CD3+CD56+NKG2C+, CD3+CD56+NKG2C- and CD3+CD56-NKG2C+ T cells, once sorted, supplied the TCR beta repertoires.

The chain links TRBV7-7 to TRBJ2-3; D unresolved. This TCR was recovered from a woman between 18 and 29 years old in good health. The sample was CD4+ T cells sorted from blood. The CDR3 nucleotides read TGTGCCAGCAGCCTCAATCCGGGTTTGAGAGATACGCAGTATTTT. Protein sequence: CASSLNPGLRDTQYF.